This T cell receptor beta chain was sequenced for a study of identical twins. Points from the study as a whole: Invariant populations such as MAIT and iNKT cells could partly muddle zero-insertion analyses.

Each CDR3 protein is one row after TCRdb ran MiXCR on the 5' RACE reads. In the table there are approximately 670,000 distinct CDR3 sequences, roughly 6% of which are singletons. On this clonotype itself: Its antigen is not known.

No donor was unhealthy or non-Caucasian. The CDR3 extends over 18 amino acids. Trimming took off 3 bases at V and 4 bases at J, with 21 bases between the two ends. The sequencing input was naive T cells sorted from blood. The gene calls are TRBV12-3 or TRBV12-4 and TRBJ2-2; tentatively, D is TRBD1 or TRBD2 (5 bases each). The receptor's source is a man between 18 and 29 years old in good health. The CDR3 protein is CASSFVIGSGTGTGELFF. DNA of the CDR3: TGTGCCAGCAGTTTTGTTATTGGAAGTGGGACGGGCACCGGGGAGCTGTTTTTT.